The 8 T cell receptor beta chains in this list originate from one sample, sequenced in a study of blood T cell repertoires in COVID-19. Sequencing was performed with immunoSEQ multiplex PCR; in TCRdb, only in-frame clones are kept and a portion is missing. Of some 400,000 clones detected, around 87% appear once; the ten largest clones hold 3%. Material for sequencing was peripheral blood. Source of these receptors: a human donor in a cohort sampled during active COVID-19.

V gene TRBV6-6 combines with J gene TRBJ1-1, with 10 bases matching TRBD1. The trim removed 5 bases at V and 10 bases at J, leaving 13 bases unmatched. The CDR3 totals 15 residues. Germline-derived CDR1 and CDR2 are MNHNY and SVGAGI (reference sequence). CDR3 nucleotides: TGTGCCAGCAGTCAGTCGACAGGGGGCCGGGGCGTAGCTTTCTTT. Amino acids: CASSQSTGGRGVAFF.

This sequence joins TRBV19 and TRBJ2-2; D call uncertain. This CDR3 contains 14 residues. Trimming stripped 6 bases from V and 0 bases from J, with 8 bases between. CDR1 and CDR2 from the germline V gene are LNHDA and SQIVND (reference sequence). CDR3 bases: TGTGCCAGTAGCCATCCAGCGAACACCGGGGAGCTGTTTTTT. Translation gives CASSHPANTGELFF.

The chain couples TRBV6-6 to TRBJ1-2, with 7 bases lining up with TRBD1. Trimming removed 7 bases from V and 7 bases from J; junction bases left unmatched: 12. Germline CDR1 and CDR2: MNHNY and SVGAGI (reference sequence). This CDR3 is 14 amino acids long. The chain's CDR3 is CASITGTADGGYTF. The CDR3 coding sequence is TGTGCCAGCATCACGGGGACAGCGGATGGTGGCTACACCTTC.

The chain combines TRBV19 with TRBJ1-3, with D unresolved. The CDR3 sequence is 14 residues long. V lost 5 bases to trimming and J lost 4 bases, with 12 bases between them. Germline V gene lookup returns CDR1 LNHDA and CDR2 SQIVND (reference sequence). The CDR3 reads CASSPDTGGNTIYF. The CDR3 DNA reads as TGTGCCAGTAGTCCAGACACCGGAGGAAACACCATATATTTT.

The chain uses TRBV24-1 and TRBJ2-1; a weak D match, TRBD1 (6 bases). This CDR3 is built from 15 residues. V was cut by 2 bases and J by 8 bases, with 15 bases left in between. CDR1 and CDR2 (germline): KGHDR, SFDVKD. The CDR3 reads CATSDSGRAGDEQFF. In DNA, the CDR3 is TGTGCCACCAGTGATTCGGGGCGGGCAGGGGATGAGCAGTTCTTC.

V usage is TRBV24-1 and J usage is TRBJ2-3; D is unclear. CDR1 and CDR2 (germline): KGHDR, SFDVKD. V was clipped by 5 bases and J by 3 bases, with 5 bases between them. The CDR3 runs to 12 residues. The CDR3 DNA reads TGTGCCACCAGTGGAGGAACAGATACGCAGTATTTT. Encoded protein: CATSGGTDTQYF.

The chain uses TRBV6-5 and TRBJ2-3; D unclear. CDR1 is MNHEY and CDR2 is SVGAGI in the germline V gene. V dropped 9 bases and J dropped 2 bases, with 12 bases sitting between them. CDR3 length equals 13 residues. CDR3: CASANHYTDTQYF. The CDR3 DNA follows: TGTGCCAGTGCAAACCACTACACAGATACGCAGTATTTT.

The chain has TRBV30 and TRBJ2-1; 10 bases match TRBD2. The germline gives CDR1 GTSNPN, CDR2 SVGIG (reference sequence). The CDR3 is 14 amino acids. V gave up 7 bases and J gave up 8 bases; unmatched junction bases: 11. CDR3 residues: CASSAAGGGDEQFF. CDR3 coding DNA: TGTGCCTCCTCTGCAGCGGGGGGGGGCGATGAGCAGTTCTTC. The full variable domain, in which reference TRBV30 and TRBJ2-1 provide the parts outside the CDR3, is SQTIHQWPATLVQPVGSPLSLECTVEGTSNPNLYWYRQAAGRGLQLLFYSVGIGQISSEVPQNLSASRPQDRQFILSSKKLLLSDSGFYLCASSAAGGGDEQFFGPGTRLTVL.